The T cell receptor beta chain under discussion was sequenced for a study of CD8 T cells in Susac syndrome. Overall study findings and caveats: It was acknowledged by the study that relatively few individuals were included in its TCR sequencing and HLA analysis.

This clonotype was observed once. The antigen remains unidentified. Random-hexamer reverse transcription was applied to about 0.45 to 1 ug RNA. Amplification of TCR beta CDR3 by immunoSEQ multiplex PCR spanned 54 Vbeta and 13 Jbeta. TCRdb fed the immunoSEQ multiplex PCR reads into MiXCR, producing one record per CDR3 protein. The sample yields about 430,000 distinct CDR3 sequences, around 85% seen once. Sequencing used CD8+ T cells from PBMCs. The origin of this receptor is a human donor with multiple sclerosis.

The CDR3 DNA is TGTGCCAGCCGAGGGACAGGGCCCTACGAGCAGTACTTC. Its protein product is CASRGTGPYEQYF. The chain combines TRBV11-1 with TRBJ2-7; 9 positions agree with TRBD1. V was clipped by 8 bases and J by 2 bases; unmatched bases: 4. The CDR3 loop spans 13 amino acids. Germline values: CDR1 SGHAT, CDR2 FQDESV (reference sequence).